This TCR beta chain was captured by sequencing in a study of blood T cell repertoires in COVID-19 (dated by TCRdb to about 2020). Regarding the study in general: The collaborator samples originated in the United States, Italy and Spain and spanned the acute and convalescent phases of COVID-19. Sample metadata almost always included a de-identified subject ID, COVID-19 status, age in years and sex. Where available, HLA class I and class II types were taken from metadata supplied by the sample provider and were not determined by assay-based typing. Samples were obtained from the ongoing ImmuneRACE study (first 160 participants) and from 1,254 subjects provided by 6 global collaborators. The repertoires were released in a freely available public database meant as a resource for research on the immune response to SARS-CoV-2. The material from the prospective study consisted of cDNA or gDNA derived from T cells, B-cell-depleted T cells, or PBMCs. The dataset comprised deeply sampled blood TCRbeta repertoires from subjects exposed to, actively infected with, or recovered from COVID-19.

The immunoSEQ Assay, a bias-controlled multiplex PCR, was used to amplify TCRbeta CDR3 regions from genomic DNA. The paper's processing steps were these. The number of nucleated cells in each sample was estimated from the amplification of reference gene primers within the assay. To quantify the absolute abundance of each unique TCRbeta CDR3 rearrangement, sequence reads were collapsed and filtered. For each sample, productive Simpson clonality was calculated by taking the square root of Simpson's diversity index across productive rearrangements. Sourced from immuneACCESS, this table was stored by TCRdb with only in-frame sequences that have V and J called. A share of the clones is absent; for the studies checked, an unresolved V gene accounts for under half, and the remainder has no known explanation. V and J calls and clone size follow that table, whereas D and trimming were derived from the DNA. Recorded for this sample are around 95,000 clones; roughly 79% of them occurred a single time. The ten largest clones capture around a third of the sample.

The collaborating institutions used their own protocols to collect whole blood in K2EDTA tubes. Collaborator samples were shipped for TCRbeta analysis as frozen whole blood, isolated PBMCs, or DNA extracted from either sample type. The paper's findings and limits, for the study overall: How much clinical and demographic metadata was included differed by source and by participant, and the metadata was provided uncurated.

This clone was counted once. The specificity of this receptor is unknown. Base qualities are missing; no much larger clone stands one base away. CDR1 and CDR2 are read off the germline V gene as SGHTA and FQGNSA. There are 15 amino acids in the CDR3, from cysteine to phenylalanine inclusive. The kept DNA is CDR3 alone, 45 bases in frame from the first base. V lost 1 base and J lost 4 bases; the stretch between them is 13 bases long. This chain joins TRBV7-2 to TRBJ1-1, with the D segment identity uncertain. The sample taken for sequencing was peripheral blood. The clonotype was recovered from a man aged 65 to 85 with active or convalescent COVID-19. The CDR3 reads CASSLGFTLATEAFF. The bases read TGTGCCAGCAGCTTAGGGTTTACCCTAGCCACTGAAGCTTTCTTT.